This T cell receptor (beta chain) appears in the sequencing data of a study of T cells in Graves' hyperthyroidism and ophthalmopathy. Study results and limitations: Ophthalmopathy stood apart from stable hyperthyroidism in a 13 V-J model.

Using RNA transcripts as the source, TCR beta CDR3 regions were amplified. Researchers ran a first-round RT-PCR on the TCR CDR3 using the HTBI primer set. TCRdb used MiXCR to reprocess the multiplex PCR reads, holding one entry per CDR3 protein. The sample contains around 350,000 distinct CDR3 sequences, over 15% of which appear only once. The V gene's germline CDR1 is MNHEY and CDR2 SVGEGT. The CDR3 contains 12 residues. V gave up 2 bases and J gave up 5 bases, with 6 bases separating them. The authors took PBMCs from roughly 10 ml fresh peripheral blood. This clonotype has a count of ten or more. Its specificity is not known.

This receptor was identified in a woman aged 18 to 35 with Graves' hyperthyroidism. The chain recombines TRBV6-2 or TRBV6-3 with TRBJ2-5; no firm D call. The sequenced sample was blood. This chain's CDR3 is CASSYILETQYF. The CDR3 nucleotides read TGTGCCAGCAGTTACATTTTGGAGACCCAGTACTTC.